A single sample gave rise to the 32 T cell receptor beta chains below, sequenced in a study of blood T cell repertoires in COVID-19. Here immunoSEQ multiplex PCR was the method, and the copy in TCRdb shows in-frame clones only, minus some. Of tens of thousands of clones detected, around 90% appear once; the ten largest clones hold 6.9%. The sequencing sample was made of peripheral blood. Receptors originate from a human donor in a cohort sampled during active COVID-19.

V usage is TRBV7-2 and J usage is TRBJ2-7, with D maybe TRBD2 (7 bases). The CDR3 is 15 residues long. V lost 2 bases, J lost 1 base, and 12 bases lay in between. Germline assignment: CDR1 SGHTA and CDR2 FQGNSA. The CDR3 DNA is TGTGCCAGCAGCTTATCGAGGGGGGGATCCTACGAGCAGTACTTC. It codes for CASSLSRGGSYEQYF.

This sequence joins TRBV18 and TRBJ2-6, with 7 bases aligning to TRBD1. J lost 0 bases, V lost 3 bases, and 11 bases had no gene match. CDR3 length equals 19 residues. From germline, CDR1 is KGHSH and CDR2 LQKENI. The CDR3 bases are TGTGCCAGCTCACCTATCCCCCCCAACAGGGGCTCTGGGGCCAACGTCCTGACTTTC. Translation: CASSPIPPNRGSGANVLTF.

This clone was recorded at least ten times. J is TRBJ1-6 and V is TRBV6-5; 7 bases match TRBD1. V was pared by 0 bases and J by 11 bases, with 4 bases of the junction left unmatched. Germline V lookup: CDR1 MNHEY, CDR2 SVGAGI. This CDR3 spans 14 amino acids. In nucleotides, the CDR3 is TGTGCCAGCAGTTACTCAGGGGGCGAGACACCCCTCCACTTT. As protein: CASSYSGGETPLHF.

The chain links TRBV19 to TRBJ1-2; 7 bases fit TRBD1. Germline loops: CDR1 LNHDA, CDR2 SQIVND (reference sequence). The CDR3 covers 13 residues. Trimming took 7 bases from V and 2 from J; bases not matched to a gene: 4. The CDR3 loop is CASITTGNYGYTF. As DNA, the CDR3 is TGTGCCAGTATTACGACAGGGAACTATGGCTACACCTTC.

V usage is TRBV7-2 and J usage is TRBJ2-1; 9 nucleotides line up with TRBD2. The CDR3 sequence is 15 residues long. V shed 3 bases and J 9 bases; nucleotides not matched to a gene: 9. Germline V gives CDR1 SGHTA, CDR2 FQGNSA. CDR3 residues: CASSFEGGGAREQFF. For the CDR3, the DNA is TGTGCCAGCAGCTTTGAGGGCGGGGGGGCCCGTGAGCAGTTCTTC.

The V and J genes are TRBV18 and TRBJ1-3, with TRBD1 matching 10 bases. Germline V gene lookup returns CDR1 KGHSH and CDR2 LQKENI. There are 16 residues in the CDR3. V lost 5 bases, J lost 2 bases, and 6 bases stayed unmatched. The CDR3 spells CASSSRTGGAGNTIYF. As DNA, the CDR3 is TGTGCCAGCTCATCCAGGACAGGGGGAGCTGGAAACACCATATATTTT. The whole variable domain, filled in from reference TRBV18 and TRBJ1-3, reads NAGVMQNPRHLVRRRGQEARLRCSPMKGHSHVYWYRQLPEEGLKFMVYLQKENIIDESGMPKERFSAEFPKEGPSILRIQQVVRGDSAAYFCASSSRTGGAGNTIYFGEGSWLTVV.

CDR3 bases: TGTGCCAGCAGGGGGGGAGTCAATCAGCCCCAGCATTTT. Translation gives CASRGGVNQPQHF. The rearrangement joins TRBV6-5 to TRBJ1-5, with D possibly TRBD1 on 5 matching bases. With 6 bases removed from V and 3 bases from J, the gap between germline ends came to 9 bases. This CDR3 contains 13 residues. Looked up from germline, CDR1 is MNHEY and CDR2 is SVGAGI.

V is TRBV19 and J is TRBJ1-2; D unclear. In germline, CDR1 is LNHDA, CDR2 SQIVND (reference sequence). CDR3 length: 12 residues. The CDR3 DNA sequence: TGTCTCTATCGGTGGCCTCCGAGGGGCTACACCTTC. Protein sequence: CLYRWPPRGYTF.

The V and J genes are TRBV19 and TRBJ1-1; 9 bases line up with TRBD1. V trimming: 5 bases; J trimming: 12 bases; junction bases outside the gene matches: 10. Germline V gene data show CDR1 as LNHDA and CDR2 as SQIVND (reference sequence). This CDR3 has 13 residues. The CDR3 region has the DNA TGTGCCAGTAGTGCCACGGGACAGGGAGTTTCTTTCTTT. As protein: CASSATGQGVSFF.

The chain's CDR3 is CASSEPGRFTEAFF. CDR3 DNA: TGTGCCAGCAGTGAACCAGGGAGGTTCACTGAAGCTTTCTTT. The chain combines TRBV6-1 with TRBJ1-1, with TRBD1 as a possible D gene (5 bases). Germline V lookup: CDR1 MNHNS, CDR2 SASEGT. This CDR3 region has 14 residues. The V and J ends lost 2 bases and 4 bases respectively, with 11 bases between them.

The chain couples TRBV29-1 to TRBJ1-2, with 12 bases fitting TRBD1. V gave up 5 bases and J gave up 8 bases; unmatched junction bases: 12. Germline-derived CDR1 and CDR2 are SQVTM and ANQGSEA. CDR3 length equals 15 residues. The CDR3 reads CSVQLPGQGAIGYTF. In nucleotides, the CDR3 is TGCAGCGTTCAACTCCCGGGACAGGGGGCGATAGGCTACACCTTC.

This clone was recorded once. The rearrangement uses TRBV2 and TRBJ1-1; a possible D gene is TRBD1 (6 bases). The germline gives CDR1 SNHLY, CDR2 FYNNEI. The CDR3 is 18 amino acids. The germline V and J ends were trimmed by 8 bases and 5 bases, with 30 bases remaining between them. The CDR3 spells CASPNGGGGGSKGTEAFF. CDR3 nucleotides: TGTGCCAGCCCTAACGGAGGGGGAGGGGGGTCAAAGGGTACTGAAGCTTTCTTT. Full variable domain (missing parts from reference TRBV2 and TRBJ1-1): EPEVTQTPSHQVTQMGQEVILRCVPISNHLYFYWYRQILGQKVEFLVSFYNNEISEKSEIFDDQFSVERPDGSNFTLKIRSTKLEDSAMYFCASPNGGGGGSKGTEAFFGQGTRLTVV.

This clone was seen a single time. The chain is built from TRBV3-1 (or the pseudogene TRBV3-2) and TRBJ1-2, with D possibly TRBD1 on 6 matching bases. The CDR3 is made up of 16 amino acids. Looked up from germline, CDR1 is LGHDT and CDR2 is YNNKEL (reference sequence). Trimming stripped 0 bases from V and 0 bases from J, with 11 bases between. The CDR3 spells CASSQEGHSPNYGYTF. In nucleotides, the CDR3 is TGTGCCAGCAGCCAAGAGGGACACTCGCCTAACTATGGCTACACCTTC.

The rearrangement joins TRBV11-2 to TRBJ2-7; 10 nucleotides line up with TRBD1. V was clipped by 5 bases and J by 3 bases; unmatched bases: 7. This CDR3 is built from 15 residues. The germline V gene has CDR1 SGHAT and CDR2 FQNNGV. The CDR3 sequence is CASSPRTGGYYEQYF. The CDR3 coding sequence is TGTGCCAGCAGCCCGCGGACAGGGGGGTACTACGAGCAGTACTTC.

The chain carries TRBV29-1 and TRBJ2-5; D is unclear. V lost 4 bases and J 3 bases, leaving 3 bases between the germline ends. The CDR3 runs to 10 residues. From germline, CDR1 is SQVTM and CDR2 ANQGSEA. The CDR3 loop reads CSVVEETQYF. The DNA for the CDR3 is TGCAGCGTTGTAGAAGAGACCCAGTACTTC.

This chain joins TRBV7-9 and TRBJ2-7; 7 bases align to TRBD2. Looked up from germline, CDR1 is SEHNR and CDR2 is FQNEAQ (reference sequence). After removal of 8 bases from V and 1 base from J, the junction contained 8 bases not matched to a gene. CDR3 size: 14 residues. The CDR3 reads CASPPLAASYEQYF. CDR3 in DNA: TGTGCCAGCCCGCCCCTAGCGGCGTCCTACGAGCAGTACTTC.

This chain links TRBV3-1 (or the pseudogene TRBV3-2) with TRBJ1-2; D gene unclear. The CDR3 covers 13 residues. The germline V and J ends were trimmed by 2 bases and 3 bases, with 7 bases remaining between them. From germline, CDR1 is LGHDT and CDR2 YNNKEL (reference sequence). The CDR3 bases are TGTGCCAGCAGCCAAAACAGTTACTATGGCTACACCTTC. Protein: CASSQNSYYGYTF.

This chain joins TRBV19 and TRBJ2-7; tentative D call: TRBD1 (5 bases). CDR1 is LNHDA, CDR2 SQIVND, per germline (reference sequence). Trimming pared 4 bases from V and 2 bases from J, leaving 18 bases between. This CDR3 has 16 residues. The CDR3 DNA follows: TGTGCCAGTAGTACTCTGGGGCGGCTTTCTGCCTACGAGCAGTACTTC. Translated: CASSTLGRLSAYEQYF.

This chain links TRBV2 with TRBJ1-5; 7 bases align to TRBD1. J lost 1 base, V lost 4 bases, and 4 bases had no gene match. The CDR3 is 15 amino acids. CDR1 and CDR2 (germline): SNHLY, FYNNEI. The CDR3 nucleotides read TGTGCCAGCAGTGGACAGGGATTGAGCAATCAGCCCCAGCATTTT. It specifies CASSGQGLSNQPQHF. Looking up the rest from reference TRBV2 and TRBJ1-5 gives the full variable domain: EPEVTQTPSHQVTQMGQEVILRCVPISNHLYFYWYRQILGQKVEFLVSFYNNEISEKSEIFDDQFSVERPDGSNFTLKIRSTKLEDSAMYFCASSGQGLSNQPQHFGDGTRLSIL.

This clone was picked up a small number of times. The V and J genes are TRBV3-1 (or the pseudogene TRBV3-2) and TRBJ1-2, with TRBD1 matching over 7 bases. The CDR3 covers 14 residues. The germline gives CDR1 LGHDT, CDR2 YNNKEL (reference sequence). V lost 1 base to trimming and J lost 8 bases; unmatched junction nucleotides: 7. Written as DNA, the CDR3 is TGTGCCAGCAGCCAAGGGAGGGGGCGAGGGGGCTACACCTTC. This translates into CASSQGRGRGGYTF.

This rearrangement joins TRBV6-5 to TRBJ1-1, with D possibly TRBD1 on 6 matching bases. V was trimmed by 6 bases and J by 2 bases, leaving 13 bases between them. The CDR3 is 14 amino acids. The germline V gene has CDR1 MNHEY and CDR2 SVGAGI. The DNA for the CDR3 is TGTGCCAGCAGAGATTGGACAGAAAACACTGAAGCTTTCTTT. It specifies CASRDWTENTEAFF.

V is TRBV27 and J is TRBJ2-5; D is perhaps TRBD2 (5 bases). V was pared by 10 bases and J by 1 base, with 16 bases between. CDR1 is MNHEY, CDR2 SMNVEV, per germline (reference sequence). The CDR3 length is 14 residues. CDR3 nucleotide sequence: TGTGCCACGAGGGAAGCAGGTTTCCAAGAGACCCAGTACTTC. It yields the protein CATREAGFQETQYF.

The J gene is TRBJ2-6, the V gene TRBV2; the match to TRBD2 covers 7 bases. The germline CDR1 and CDR2 sequences are SNHLY and FYNNEI. The CDR3 has 16 amino acids. V lost 7 bases, J lost 3 bases, and 9 bases stayed unmatched. The CDR3 protein is CASNPGPGGGANVLTF. CDR3 nucleotides: TGTGCCAGCAACCCCGGTCCGGGGGGTGGGGCCAACGTCCTGACTTTC. The entire variable domain, with the rest obtained from reference TRBV2 and TRBJ2-6, is as follows: EPEVTQTPSHQVTQMGQEVILRCVPISNHLYFYWYRQILGQKVEFLVSFYNNEISEKSEIFDDQFSVERPDGSNFTLKIRSTKLEDSAMYFCASNPGPGGGANVLTFGAGSRLTVL.

The chain recombines TRBV24-1 with TRBJ2-1; 10 nucleotides agree with TRBD1. The V segment lost 3 bases and the J segment 6 bases; nucleotides outside the gene matches: 4. The CDR3 spans 15 residues. In germline, CDR1 is KGHDR, CDR2 SFDVKD. The CDR3, as DNA: TGTGCCACCAGTGATGGGACAGGGGCGAGCAATGAGCAGTTCTTC. It specifies CATSDGTGASNEQFF.

The chain couples TRBV2 to TRBJ2-7; D call uncertain. This CDR3 is built from 8 residues. Trimming removed 8 bases at V and 7 bases at J, with 3 bases between. Per the germline V gene, CDR1 is SNHLY and CDR2 is FYNNEI. In DNA form, the CDR3 reads TGTGCCAGCGAGGAGCAGTACTTC. Protein sequence: CASEEQYF.

The gene calls are TRBV19 and TRBJ2-6, with a possible D match to TRBD1 (6 bases). CDR1 and CDR2 from the germline V gene are LNHDA and SQIVND (reference sequence). V shed 3 bases and J shed 4 bases, with 13 bases lying between them. The CDR3 covers 16 residues. CDR3 sequence (DNA): TGTGCCAGTAGTATTATAGGGGGATCCGGGGCCAACGTCCTGACTTTC. This codes for CASSIIGGSGANVLTF.

J is TRBJ2-3 and V is TRBV11-2, with a tentative D call TRBD2 (6 bases). This CDR3 region has 14 residues. Trimming took 5 bases from V and 0 from J, leaving 9 bases between them. The V gene's germline CDR1 is SGHAT and CDR2 FQNNGV. CDR3 protein: CASSRGDSTDTQYF. The CDR3 DNA reads TGTGCCAGCAGCCGCGGGGATAGCACAGATACGCAGTATTTT.

The chain combines TRBV19 with TRBJ1-4; D uncertain. The CDR3 is 12 residues long. The germline gives CDR1 LNHDA, CDR2 SQIVND (reference sequence). The V end lost 3 bases, the J end lost 8 bases, and 7 bases lay between the germline ends. The DNA of the CDR3 is TGTGCCAGTAGTATCAGGTTGGAAAAACTGTTTTTT. This encodes CASSIRLEKLFF.

The CDR3 here is CASPLSGEDTEAFF. The CDR3 coding sequence is TGTGCCAGCCCCTTATCGGGGGAGGACACTGAAGCTTTCTTT. The V call is TRBV6-5, the J call TRBJ1-1; possible D gene TRBD1, 5 bases. V lost 8 bases and J 3 bases, leaving 16 bases between the germline ends. Germline CDR1 MNHEY, CDR2 SVGAGI. CDR3 length equals 14 residues.

The chain is built from TRBV11-2 and TRBJ2-3; maybe TRBD2 (6 bases). This CDR3 contains 16 residues. CDR1 and CDR2 (germline): SGHAT, FQNNGV. Trimming pared 3 bases from V and 0 bases from J, leaving 13 bases between. The CDR3 loop is CASSLAGPSSTDTQYF. The CDR3 region has the DNA TGTGCCAGCAGCTTGGCGGGGCCTTCTAGCACAGATACGCAGTATTTT.

The chain joins TRBV2 to TRBJ1-1, with 7 positions matching TRBD1. CDR3 length: 13 residues. The V segment lost 4 bases and the J segment 11 bases; nucleotides outside the gene matches: 10. Germline V gene data show CDR1 as SNHLY and CDR2 as FYNNEI. In DNA form, the CDR3 reads TGTGCCAGCAGTGCACAACAGGGGACAAAGGCTTTCTTT. Its protein is CASSAQQGTKAFF.

This chain connects TRBV7-6 to TRBJ2-2, with D tentatively TRBD2 (7 bases). This CDR3 has 14 amino acids. Germline lookup yields CDR1 SGHVS and CDR2 FNYEAQ. V was clipped by 6 bases and J by 5 bases, with 13 bases between them. This CDR3 reads CASSGGAVTGELFF. CDR3 bases: TGTGCCAGCAGTGGGGGGGCTGTAACCGGGGAGCTGTTTTTT.